These 18 T cell receptor beta chains originate from one sample sequenced in a study of beta chain features in type 1 diabetes. The whole isolated RNA underwent reverse transcription, so sequencing captured expressed TCRB transcripts. Sequenced by immunoSEQ multiplex PCR; TCRdb stores in-frame clones only, minus some. The table lists fewer than 250,000 clones, about 9.3% of them singletons. The sequenced material came from naive CD4+ T cells from blood. These receptors were obtained from a woman aged 18-35 years in good health.

This clone was seen more than once but under ten times. This CDR3 reads CASSETGRNQPQHF. The CDR3 DNA sequence: TGTGCCAGCAGTGAAACAGGCCGCAATCAGCCCCAGCATTTT. The V and J genes are TRBV6-1 and TRBJ1-5; the D gene is possibly TRBD1 (5 bases). Trimming removed 2 bases at V and 2 bases at J, with 7 bases between. CDR3 size: 14 residues. Germline V gene sequence: CDR1 MNHNS, CDR2 SASEGT.

The chain combines TRBV30 with TRBJ2-1; D remains unclear. Germline V CDR1 and CDR2: GTSNPN, SVGIG (reference sequence). CDR3 length equals 12 residues. The CDR3 coding sequence is TGTGCATGGGCCAGGTATTACAATGAGCAGTTCTTC. Translated, it gives CAWARYYNEQFF.

This clone was found a few times. The rearrangement joins TRBV5-1 to TRBJ2-5, with TRBD1 identical over 10 bases. The V and J ends lost 4 bases and 4 bases, in that order; junction bases with no gene match: 7. The CDR3 totals 15 residues. Germline V gene sequence: CDR1 SGHRS, CDR2 YFSETQ. DNA for the CDR3: TGCGCCAGCAGCACCGGGGACAGGGGAGGAGAGACCCAGTACTTC. It is translated as CASSTGDRGGETQYF. Full variable domain (rest looked up from reference TRBV5-1 and TRBJ2-5): KAGVTQTPRYLIKTRGQQVTLSCSPISGHRSVSWYQQTPGQGLQFLFEYFSETQRNKGNFPGRFSGRQFSNSRSEMNVSTLELGDSALYLCASSTGDRGGETQYFGPGTRLLVL.

The chain carries TRBV25-1 and TRBJ2-7; 9 nucleotides align to TRBD1. The CDR3 totals 12 residues. Germline trimming cut 8 bases from V and 3 bases from J; bases unmatched to any gene: 2. Germline V CDR1 and CDR2: MGHDK, SYGVNS. The CDR3 protein is CASRDRDYEQYF. Here the CDR3 DNA reads TGTGCCAGCCGGGACAGGGACTACGAGCAGTACTTC.

This chain uses TRBV2 with TRBJ1-1; D perhaps matches TRBD1 (6 bases). The CDR3 sequence is 13 residues long. V was shortened by 6 bases and J by 4 bases, with 12 bases between the two germline ends. From germline, CDR1 is SNHLY and CDR2 FYNNEI. CDR3 protein: CASSADRSTEAFF. For the CDR3, the DNA is TGTGCCAGCAGCGCTGACAGGAGCACTGAAGCTTTCTTT.

There are a few counts of this clone. The V call is TRBV5-1, the J call TRBJ1-1, with D possibly matching TRBD1 (5 bases). Germline loops: CDR1 SGHRS, CDR2 YFSETQ. CDR3 length equals 16 residues. The V gene lost 1 base and the J gene lost 1 base, with 14 bases spanning the gap. CDR3 protein: CASSLRRGLANTEAFF. The CDR3 nucleotides read TGCGCCAGCAGCTTGCGCCGGGGACTCGCGAACACTGAAGCTTTCTTT.

The rearrangement uses TRBV19 and TRBJ2-1, with 8 bases aligning to TRBD2. The CDR3 extends over 19 amino acids. The ends lost 1 base at V and 1 base at J; junction bases unmatched: 12. Germline V lookup: CDR1 LNHDA, CDR2 SQIVND (reference sequence). DNA for the CDR3: TGTGCCAGTAGTATAGCCCCCTTTAAGCGGGAGCGGTCCTACAATGAGCAGTTCTTC. It specifies CASSIAPFKRERSYNEQFF.

This clone was observed a handful of times. The rearrangement links TRBV4-1 to TRBJ2-5; a possible D gene is TRBD2 (7 bases). Trimming pared 3 bases from V and 5 bases from J, leaving 16 bases between. The CDR3 length is 15 residues. Germline V CDR1 and CDR2: MGHRA, YSYEKL. CDR3: CASSHYGGAGETQYF. The CDR3 bases are TGCGCCAGCAGCCATTATGGGGGGGCTGGGGAGACCCAGTACTTC.

The CDR3, as DNA: TGTGCCAGCAGTTCGGACAGATCTGCAACTAATGAAAAACTGTTTTTT. This translates into CASSSDRSATNEKLFF. This chain uses TRBV28 with TRBJ1-4, with D possibly TRBD1 on 6 matching bases. Trimming stripped 4 bases from V and 0 bases from J, with 12 bases between. Germline V gives CDR1 MDHEN, CDR2 SYDVKM. The length of the CDR3 is 16 residues.

A few counts support this clone. This rearrangement joins TRBV30 to TRBJ2-5; TRBD1 agrees at 7 bases. V gave up 4 bases and J gave up 2 bases; unmatched junction bases: 7. This CDR3 contains 14 residues. Germline assignment: CDR1 GTSNPN and CDR2 SVGIG (reference sequence). CDR3 DNA sequence: TGTGCCTGGAACCGGGACAGACAACAAGAGACCCAGTACTTC. It specifies CAWNRDRQQETQYF.

This sequence joins TRBV21-1 and TRBJ2-4; the table's D call, TRBD2, has no DNA check behind it. TRBV21-1 is a documented pseudogene. The length of the CDR3 is 14 residues. This CDR3 reads CASSSGGAKNIQYF. In DNA form, the CDR3 reads TGTGCCAGCAGCTCCGGGGGGGCCAAAAACATTCAGTACTTC.

This clone has only a few counts. This chain connects TRBV5-1 to TRBJ2-2; 7 bases fit TRBD1. Germline values: CDR1 SGHRS, CDR2 YFSETQ. The CDR3 length is 14 residues. The V and J ends lost 9 bases and 4 bases, in that order; junction bases with no gene match: 9. CDR3 in amino acids: CATQDRAGTGELFF. CDR3 sequence (DNA): TGCGCCACCCAAGACAGGGCGGGCACCGGGGAGCTGTTTTTT.

This clone has only a few counts. The chain joins TRBV6-1 to TRBJ2-1, with 7 bases that match TRBD1. Germline V CDR1 and CDR2: MNHNS, SASEGT. This CDR3 is built from 15 residues. V lost 7 bases to trimming and J lost 6 bases; unmatched junction nucleotides: 12. CDR3 bases: TGTGCCAGCACTGGGACGACAGGGTACGTCAATGAGCAGTTCTTC. Amino acid sequence: CASTGTTGYVNEQFF.

The chain uses TRBV2 and TRBJ2-1; 14 bases map to TRBD2. Germline V gene sequence: CDR1 SNHLY, CDR2 FYNNEI. The CDR3 runs to 15 residues. V dropped 6 bases and J dropped 5; count of bases not matched to a gene: 3. CDR3 amino acids: CASSRTSGGNNEQFF. CDR3 nucleotide sequence: TGTGCCAGCAGCCGGACTAGCGGGGGGAACAATGAGCAGTTCTTC.

This clone was found a few times. The V gene is TRBV7-9, the J gene TRBJ1-4; D not resolved. The CDR3 runs 14 residues. Germline CDR1 is SEHNR and CDR2 is FQNEAQ (reference sequence). V shed 3 bases and J shed 8 bases, with 13 bases lying between them. CDR3: CASSFGDLREKLFF. CDR3 nucleotide sequence: TGTGCCAGCAGCTTTGGAGACCTGAGGGAAAAACTGTTTTTT.

This clone was picked up a small number of times. The chain employs TRBV18 and TRBJ2-5; TRBD2 might be the D (5 bases). The CDR3 runs 13 residues. V was pared by 8 bases and J by 5 bases, with 15 bases between. Germline CDR1 reads KGHSH; CDR2 reads LQKENI. CDR3 coding DNA: TGTGCCAGCACCGCGAGGGCCACGGAGACCCAGTACTTC. It yields the protein CASTARATETQYF. Supplemented by reference TRBV18 and TRBJ2-5, the full variable domain reads NAGVMQNPRHLVRRRGQEARLRCSPMKGHSHVYWYRQLPEEGLKFMVYLQKENIIDESGMPKERFSAEFPKEGPSILRIQQVVRGDSAAYFCASTARATETQYFGPGTRLLVL.

This clone was counted between two and nine times. The chain links TRBV6-6 to TRBJ2-1, with TRBD1 matching 10 bases. The trim removed 2 bases at V and 5 bases at J, leaving 6 bases unmatched. The germline gives CDR1 MNHNY, CDR2 SVGAGI (reference sequence). There are 16 residues in the CDR3. The CDR3 region is CASSYGRTGGHNEQFF. The CDR3 region has the DNA TGTGCCAGCAGTTACGGCCGGACAGGGGGTCACAATGAGCAGTTCTTC.

The chain is built from TRBV6-5 and TRBJ2-5; 8 bases are shared with TRBD2. CDR3 size: 15 residues. Germline V gives CDR1 MNHEY, CDR2 SVGAGI. V was pared by 7 bases and J by 5 bases, with 12 bases of the junction left unmatched. CDR3 coding DNA: TGTGCCAGCACCGTACTCGGGGGGGGGCGGGAGACCCAGTACTTC. This codes for CASTVLGGGRETQYF.